This TCR beta chain was sequenced in a study of blood T cell repertoires in COVID-19. On the study more broadly: Material from acute and convalescent COVID-19 was sourced from the United States, Italy and Spain. Sample material is recorded as cDNA or gDNA derived from T cells, B-cell-depleted T cells, or PBMCs.

The V and J ends lost 0 bases and 2 bases, in that order; junction bases with no gene match: 6. This CDR3 spans 16 amino acids. The germline CDR1 and CDR2 sequences are MNHEY and SVGAGI. Per the study methods: By means of reference gene primer amplification, nucleated cell counts were estimated. TCRdb keeps only in-frame clones here, not all; method: immunoSEQ multiplex PCR. V and J calls and clone size are those listed in that table; D and trimming were worked out from the DNA. This repertoire shows 150,000 to 200,000 clones, around 90% found once; its top ten account for around 1.5%. The sequence came from a woman between 45 and 65 years old with acute or convalescent COVID-19. The sequenced sample consisted of peripheral blood. The genes are TRBV6-5 and TRBJ2-7; 8 nucleotides line up with TRBD1. Written as DNA, the CDR3 is TGTGCCAGCAGTTACTCCGGACAGGGTCTGCCCTACGAGCAGTACTTC. Encoded protein: CASSYSGQGLPYEQYF.